These 29 T cell receptor beta chains originate from one sample sequenced in a study of blood T cell repertoires in COVID-19. Libraries were prepared by immunoSEQ multiplex PCR; TCRdb keeps only in-frame clonotypes and omits some of them. The sample shows about 310,000 clones, roughly nine tenths of them seen only once. Sequencing was performed on peripheral blood. The receptor source for this set is a young woman with COVID-19, enrolled during active disease.

The chain joins TRBV30 to TRBJ1-2, with D maybe TRBD1 (5 bases). The CDR3 runs to 12 residues. Germline V CDR1 and CDR2: GTSNPN, SVGIG (reference sequence). The V end was cut by 0 bases, the J end by 7 bases, with 9 bases between. The CDR3 loop is CAWSVGAGGYTF. CDR3 coding DNA: TGTGCCTGGAGTGTAGGGGCCGGTGGCTACACCTTC.

The chain has TRBV24-1 and TRBJ2-7; 9 bases map to TRBD2. V was pared by 5 bases and J by 3 bases, with 7 bases of the junction left unmatched. Germline V CDR1 and CDR2: KGHDR, SFDVKD. This CDR3 has 15 amino acids. The DNA for the CDR3 is TGTGCCACCAGTGCCCCTACAGCGGGAGGCTACGAGCAGTACTTC. This codes for CATSAPTAGGYEQYF.

This clone showed up just once. The CDR3 here is CASSLGVTSGTGELFF. The CDR3 DNA reads TGTGCCAGCAGCTTAGGGGTGACTAGCGGCACCGGGGAGCTGTTTTTT. This rearrangement joins TRBV11-3 to TRBJ2-2, with 9 bases aligning to TRBD2. The CDR3 has 16 residues. Germline V CDR1 and CDR2: SGHNT, YENEEA. V was pared by 1 base and J by 4 bases, with 4 bases of the junction left unmatched.

This CDR3 reads CASSHGTGGGGYTF. CDR3 sequence (DNA): TGTGCCAGCAGTCACGGGACAGGGGGCGGTGGCTACACCTTC. V is TRBV27 and J is TRBJ1-2; TRBD1 agrees at 12 bases. CDR3 length: 14 residues. The ends lost 5 bases at V and 7 bases at J; junction bases unmatched: 5. Germline CDR1 reads MNHEY; CDR2 reads SMNVEV (reference sequence).

The chain combines TRBV7-8 with TRBJ1-1; D call uncertain. The germline gives CDR1 SGHVS, CDR2 FQNEAQ. The CDR3 has 14 residues. Deletions cut 0 bases from V and 2 bases from J, with 7 bases between. The CDR3 reads CASSLARANTEAFF. CDR3 DNA sequence: TGTGCCAGCAGCTTAGCGAGGGCCAACACTGAAGCTTTCTTT.

This clone was seen once. The chain joins TRBV20-1 to TRBJ1-1; 8 bases agree with TRBD1. Germline values: CDR1 DFQATT, CDR2 SNEGSKA (reference sequence). V lost 6 bases to trimming and J lost 11 bases; unmatched junction nucleotides: 8. The CDR3 is 11 residues long. The CDR3 sequence is CSAEQGVQAFF. The CDR3 nucleotides read TGCAGTGCCGAACAGGGGGTCCAGGCTTTCTTT.

In DNA, the CDR3 is TGTGCCAGCAGCTTCGACACTAGCGGAGCGAACACCGGGGAGCTGTTTTTT. Protein product: CASSFDTSGANTGELFF. The chain has TRBV7-9 and TRBJ2-2; TRBD2 matches 8 bases. The CDR3 sequence is 17 residues long. J lost 0 bases, V lost 3 bases, and 6 bases had no gene match. CDR1 is SEHNR, CDR2 FQNEAQ, per germline (reference sequence).

V and J are TRBV3-1 (or the pseudogene TRBV3-2) and TRBJ1-1; D remains ambiguous. Germline V gene sequence: CDR1 LGHDT, CDR2 YNNKEL (reference sequence). V lost 2 bases to trimming and J lost 6 bases, with 10 bases between them. The CDR3 spans 13 residues. CDR3 sequence (DNA): TGTGCCAGCAGCCAATATCCTAAGCCTGAAGCTTTCTTT. It is translated as CASSQYPKPEAFF.

The chain links TRBV7-6 to TRBJ2-3; 12 positions match TRBD1. Germline CDR1 is SGHVS and CDR2 is FNYEAQ. Trimming at V came to 5 bases and at J to 4 bases, leaving 13 bases not matched to a gene. The CDR3 length is 18 residues. Here the CDR3 reads CASSPQGIGTGGSDTQYF. The CDR3 nucleotides read TGTGCCAGCAGCCCCCAAGGGATAGGGACAGGGGGCTCAGATACGCAGTATTTT.

CDR3 DNA sequence: TGTGCCAGCAGCCAGGGACAGGCCTATGGCTACACCTTC. Translated: CASSQGQAYGYTF. This chain uses TRBV28 with TRBJ1-2; 8 nucleotides match TRBD1. The CDR3 contains 13 residues. V was clipped by 6 bases and J by 4 bases; unmatched bases: 4. In germline, CDR1 is MDHEN, CDR2 SYDVKM.

The chain uses TRBV6-1 and TRBJ2-3; TRBD2 matches at 11 bases. CDR3 length equals 17 residues. Germline loops: CDR1 MNHNS, CDR2 SASEGT. V lost 2 bases to trimming and J lost 9 bases; unmatched junction nucleotides: 13. The CDR3 DNA is TGTGCCAGCAGTGAACCCCGACTAGCGGGGTACCTGGGGACGCAGTATTTT. Translated: CASSEPRLAGYLGTQYF.

The V and J genes are TRBV4-2 and TRBJ1-2; TRBD1 aligns across 8 bases. Trimming took 3 bases from V and 8 from J; bases not matched to a gene: 8. Germline V CDR1 and CDR2: LGHNA, YNFKEQ. This CDR3 is 14 amino acids long. For the CDR3, the DNA is TGTGCCAGCAGCCATCTGGACAGGGATGACGGCTACACCTTC. Protein: CASSHLDRDDGYTF.

This clone was detected only once. The rearrangement joins TRBV7-2 to TRBJ2-1; the D is unclear. Trimming shortened V by 2 bases and J by 6 bases, and 5 bases separated the two germline ends. Germline CDR1 reads SGHTA; CDR2 reads FQGNSA. This CDR3 is built from 12 residues. As DNA, the CDR3 is TGTGCCAGCAGCTTACCCTCCAATGAGCAGTTCTTC. Encoded protein: CASSLPSNEQFF.

This clone was counted a single time. V gene TRBV9 combines with J gene TRBJ1-6, with 8 bases that match TRBD1. Looked up from germline, CDR1 is SGDLS and CDR2 is YYNGEE. CDR3 length equals 17 residues. Unmatched junction bases numbered 8, after V lost 0 bases and J lost 6 bases. CDR3 amino acids: CASSVAFQGASNSPLHF. CDR3 DNA: TGTGCCAGCAGCGTAGCCTTCCAGGGGGCGAGTAATTCACCCCTCCACTTT.

The chain joins TRBV27 to TRBJ1-2, with a tentative D call TRBD1 (6 bases). The V end was cut by 6 bases, the J end by 5 bases, with 10 bases between. The CDR3 extends over 12 amino acids. CDR1 is MNHEY, CDR2 SMNVEV, per germline (reference sequence). CDR3 region: CASRSGEYGYTF. The CDR3 DNA reads TGTGCCAGCAGGTCAGGGGAGTATGGCTACACCTTC.

The chain has TRBV2 and TRBJ1-1; D gene ambiguous. CDR3 length: 13 amino acids. The V gene lost 3 bases and the J gene lost 3 bases, with 8 bases spanning the gap. Germline loops: CDR1 SNHLY, CDR2 FYNNEI. CDR3 DNA sequence: TGTGCCAGCAGTGATGGGAGTTACACTGAAGCTTTCTTT. Amino acid sequence: CASSDGSYTEAFF.

The sample holds one count of this clone. The rearrangement joins TRBV10-3 to TRBJ1-1, with 9 bases aligning to TRBD1. The CDR3 spans 14 residues. Germline CDR1 reads ENHRY; CDR2 reads SYGVKD. Unmatched junction bases numbered 5, after V lost 6 bases and J lost 3 bases. The chain's CDR3 is CAIRSQGAHTEAFF. The CDR3 bases are TGTGCCATCAGATCACAGGGGGCCCACACTGAAGCTTTCTTT.

The rearrangement uses TRBV10-3 and TRBJ2-3; 7 bases are shared with TRBD2. CDR1 is ENHRY and CDR2 is SYGVKD in the germline V gene. The CDR3 extends over 16 amino acids. Unmatched junction bases numbered 8, after V lost 3 bases and J lost 2 bases. The DNA of the CDR3 is TGTGCCATCAGTGATCAGCGGGGCCGAACCACAGATACGCAGTATTTT. It translates to CAISDQRGRTTDTQYF.

The chain combines TRBV6-1 with TRBJ1-1; weak D call: TRBD1 (5 bases). The CDR3 contains 14 residues. In germline, CDR1 is MNHNS, CDR2 SASEGT. The ends were cut back, 1 base at V and 0 bases at J, with 6 bases in the middle. The CDR3 nucleotides read TGTGCCAGCAGTGAAGGACAGATGAACACTGAAGCTTTCTTT. Encoded protein: CASSEGQMNTEAFF.

This chain links TRBV27 with TRBJ1-6; D is ambiguous. Trimming removed 5 bases at V and 6 bases at J, with 14 bases between. In germline, CDR1 is MNHEY, CDR2 SMNVEV (reference sequence). This CDR3 has 15 residues. The CDR3 region is CASSIRFFGNSPLHF. As DNA, the CDR3 is TGTGCCAGCAGTATCAGGTTCTTCGGTAATTCACCCCTCCACTTT.

The CDR3 bases are TGCGCCAGCAATAACAGGGAGGGCGAGCAGTACTTC. Translating it yields CASNNREGEQYF. The chain employs TRBV10-1 and TRBJ2-7, with TRBD2 as a possible D gene (7 bases). The V gene lost 7 bases and the J gene lost 6 bases, with 13 bases spanning the gap. Germline CDR1 is WNHNN and CDR2 is SYGVQD (reference sequence). This CDR3 has 12 residues.

The rearrangement links TRBV9 to TRBJ2-7, with 7 bases that match TRBD2. Losses at the gene ends were 4 bases for V and 0 bases for J; bases not matched to a gene: 7. Germline CDR1 reads SGDLS; CDR2 reads YYNGEE. The CDR3 is 15 residues long. The CDR3 DNA is TGTGCCAGCAGCCCCACTAGCGTTAGCTCCTACGAGCAGTACTTC. It codes for CASSPTSVSSYEQYF.

The chain uses TRBV14 and TRBJ1-3; tentative D call: TRBD1 (5 bases). From germline, CDR1 is SGHDN and CDR2 FVKESK. Trimming shortened V by 0 bases and J by 3 bases, and 6 bases separated the two germline ends. The CDR3 is 14 amino acids. CDR3 sequence reads: CASSQDQGGNTIYF. CDR3 DNA: TGTGCCAGCAGCCAAGATCAGGGTGGAAACACCATATATTTT.

This chain uses TRBV6-4 with TRBJ2-2, with no clear D. V dropped 3 bases and J dropped 6 bases, with 11 bases sitting between them. This CDR3 has 14 amino acids. Germline CDR1 is MRHNA and CDR2 is SNTAGT. The CDR3 sequence: CASSEELVAGELFF. CDR3 bases: TGTGCCAGCAGTGAAGAGTTGGTTGCCGGGGAGCTGTTTTTT.

The rearrangement uses TRBV5-6 and TRBJ1-2, with 10 bases lining up with TRBD1. With 2 bases clipped from V and 6 bases from J, the junction kept 4 bases outside the gene matches. The CDR3 extends over 14 amino acids. CDR1 SGHDT and CDR2 YYEEEE come from the germline V gene. The CDR3 DNA follows: TGTGCCAGCAGCTTAGGAGACAGGGGGCATGGCTACACCTTC. Translated, it gives CASSLGDRGHGYTF. Full variable domain (remainder filled in from reference TRBV5-6 and TRBJ1-2): DAGVTQSPTHLIKTRGQQVTLRCSPKSGHDTVSWYQQALGQGPQFIFQYYEEEERQRGNFPDRFSGHQFPNYSSELNVNALLLGDSALYLCASSLGDRGHGYTFGSGTRLTVV.

This rearrangement joins TRBV9 to TRBJ2-2, with D possibly matching TRBD1 (6 bases). The germline V gene encodes CDR1 SGDLS and CDR2 YYNGEE. The V end was cut by 4 bases, the J end by 4 bases, with 11 bases between. The CDR3 is made up of 14 amino acids. The CDR3, as DNA: TGTGCCAGCAGCCCACTAGGGGGCACCGGGGAGCTGTTTTTT. It is translated as CASSPLGGTGELFF.

The chain has TRBV6-5 and TRBJ1-1; TRBD1 agrees at 7 bases. The CDR3 covers 12 residues. Trimming removed 5 bases from V and 8 bases from J; junction bases left unmatched: 5. Germline V gene data show CDR1 as MNHEY and CDR2 as SVGAGI. This CDR3 is CASSRTGDEAFF. Here the CDR3 DNA reads TGTGCCAGCAGTCGGACAGGCGACGAAGCTTTCTTT.

The J gene is TRBJ2-3, the V gene TRBV30; 9 bases are shared with TRBD1. CDR1 and CDR2 (germline): GTSNPN, SVGIG (reference sequence). Trimming at V came to 0 bases and at J to 4 bases, leaving 5 bases not matched to a gene. The CDR3 is made up of 15 amino acids. In nucleotides, the CDR3 is TGTGCCTGGAGTGTAAGGGACAGGGTCGCAGATACGCAGTATTTT. Its translation: CAWSVRDRVADTQYF.

In its sample, this clone was seen a few times. The same CDR3 can be traced to other DNA sequences in this sample. The gene calls are TRBV2 and TRBJ1-5; D ambiguous. The ends were cut back, 9 bases at V and 3 bases at J, with 9 bases in the middle. The CDR3 is made up of 12 amino acids. CDR1 is SNHLY and CDR2 is FYNNEI in the germline V gene. The CDR3 DNA is TGTGCCAGTCAGGAGGTCAATCAGCCCCAGCATTTT. This gives the protein CASQEVNQPQHF.